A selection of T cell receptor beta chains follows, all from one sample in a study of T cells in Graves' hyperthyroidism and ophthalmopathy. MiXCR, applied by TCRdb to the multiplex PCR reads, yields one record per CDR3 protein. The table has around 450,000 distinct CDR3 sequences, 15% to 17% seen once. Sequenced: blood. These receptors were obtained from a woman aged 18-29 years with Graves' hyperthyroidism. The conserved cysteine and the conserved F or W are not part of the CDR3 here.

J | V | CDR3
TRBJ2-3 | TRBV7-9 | ASSFREMVDTQY
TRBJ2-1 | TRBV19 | ASSGKGASSYNEQF
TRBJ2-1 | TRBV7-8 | ASSTRTGLYNEQF
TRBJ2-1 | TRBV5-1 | ASSLASDRDNYDEQF
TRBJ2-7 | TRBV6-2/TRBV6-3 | ASTHPDYFEQY
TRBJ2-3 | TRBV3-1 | ASSPTGGTTDTQY
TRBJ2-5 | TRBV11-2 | ASSRGLAGGPRAETQY
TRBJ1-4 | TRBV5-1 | ASSLAKVTNEKLF
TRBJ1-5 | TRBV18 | ASSGGPNQPQH
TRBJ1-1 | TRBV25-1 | ASSEYRGRGTEAF
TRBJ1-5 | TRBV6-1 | ASSPPGLQRPQH
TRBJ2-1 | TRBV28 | ATTDYSSYNEQF
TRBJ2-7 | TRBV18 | ASSTGTGFSYEQY
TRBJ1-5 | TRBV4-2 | ASGESGGSNQPQH
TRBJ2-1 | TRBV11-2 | ASSLVRDEQF
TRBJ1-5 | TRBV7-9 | ASSLGSGDANQPQH
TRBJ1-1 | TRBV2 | ASSAGARSTEAF
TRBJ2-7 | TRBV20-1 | SGAASGTSYEQY
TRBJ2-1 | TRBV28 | ASSLRTPRTSVSLEHEQF
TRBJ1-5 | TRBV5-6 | ASSLRPYQPQH
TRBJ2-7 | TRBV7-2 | ASSFSGQGSYEQY
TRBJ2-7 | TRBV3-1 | ASSQVESSEQY
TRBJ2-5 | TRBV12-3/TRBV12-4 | ASSLTGRETQY
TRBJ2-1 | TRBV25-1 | ASSVSQGYNEQF
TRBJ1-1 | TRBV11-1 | ASSSKAGQPNTEAF
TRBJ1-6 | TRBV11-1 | ASSLPYSPLH
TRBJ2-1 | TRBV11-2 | ASSFRTSGENEQF
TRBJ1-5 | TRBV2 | ASSAETFSNQPQH
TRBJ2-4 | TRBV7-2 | ASSFGGVQY
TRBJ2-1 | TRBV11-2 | ASSLPVSGGSDEQF
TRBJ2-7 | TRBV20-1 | SATGTGEEQY
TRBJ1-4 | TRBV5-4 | ASSVLQGAGEKLF